The 23 T cell receptor beta chains in this list originate from one sample, sequenced in a study of PD-1 blockade in mismatch repair-deficient tumors. Sequenced by immunoSEQ multiplex PCR; TCRdb stores in-frame clones only, minus some. The repertoire holds roughly 15,000 clones, with almost 85% as singletons. The specimen comprised PBMCs, sampled before pembrolizumab treatment. Receptor source: an adult with mismatch repair-deficient cancer.

The V call is TRBV4-1, the J call TRBJ2-2, with TRBD1 as a possible D gene (5 bases). The ends were cut back, 0 bases at V and 6 bases at J, with 11 bases in the middle. Per the germline V gene, CDR1 is MGHRA and CDR2 is YSYEKL. This CDR3 is 15 amino acids long. The CDR3 protein is CASSQDRVTPGELFF. CDR3 DNA sequence: TGCGCCAGCAGCCAAGACAGGGTAACTCCCGGGGAGCTGTTTTTT.

This chain connects TRBV29-1 to TRBJ1-2; weak D call: TRBD1 (6 bases). V was cut by 3 bases and J by 5 bases, with 7 bases left in between. The CDR3 sequence is 11 residues long. Germline CDR1 reads SQVTM; CDR2 reads ANQGSEA. The CDR3 bases are TGCAGCGTTGAGGGGGCGTATGGCTACACCTTC. Translating it yields CSVEGAYGYTF.

Only one count was recorded for this clone. The CDR3 nucleotides are TGCGCCAGCAGCTGGGGAACCGGGACAGCCTACGAGCAGTACTTC. Protein: CASSWGTGTAYEQYF. The rearrangement uses TRBV5-1 and TRBJ2-7, with TRBD1 matching over 7 bases. The length of the CDR3 is 15 residues. The germline V gene has CDR1 SGHRS and CDR2 YFSETQ. V lost 3 bases, J lost 2 bases, and 8 bases stayed unmatched.

This chain links TRBV6-5 with TRBJ1-5; no clear D. The V gene lost 4 bases and the J gene lost 7 bases, with 14 bases spanning the gap. Germline V gene lookup returns CDR1 MNHEY and CDR2 SVGAGI. CDR3 size: 14 residues. The CDR3 protein is CASSSRQVAQPQHF. In nucleotides, the CDR3 is TGTGCCAGCAGTTCCCGGCAGGTAGCACAGCCCCAGCATTTT.

This chain uses TRBV7-8 with TRBJ2-5; 8 nucleotides line up with TRBD1. The V gene's germline CDR1 is SGHVS and CDR2 FQNEAQ. V was clipped by 5 bases and J by 4 bases; unmatched bases: 6. The CDR3 is 14 residues long. This CDR3 reads CASSREQGGETQYF. The CDR3 DNA reads TGTGCCAGCAGCAGAGAACAGGGGGGAGAGACCCAGTACTTC.

This chain uses TRBV11-2 with TRBJ2-4, with D perhaps TRBD2 (5 bases). Trimming pared 3 bases from V and 0 bases from J, leaving 9 bases between. The CDR3 has 15 residues. Germline V gives CDR1 SGHAT, CDR2 FQNNGV. Here the CDR3 DNA reads TGTGCCAGCAGCTTCCAGCGGTTAGCCAAAAACATTCAGTACTTC. It translates to CASSFQRLAKNIQYF. Combining the CDR3 with reference TRBV11-2 and TRBJ2-4 gives the whole variable domain EAGVAQSPRYKIIEKRQSVAFWCNPISGHATLYWYQQILGQGPKLLIQFQNNGVVDDSQLPKDRFSAERLKGVDSTLKIQPAKLEDSAVYLCASSFQRLAKNIQYFGAGTRLSVL.

The chain employs TRBV6-5 and TRBJ1-1, with 7 bases that match TRBD1. Germline V lookup: CDR1 MNHEY, CDR2 SVGAGI. With V trimmed by 6 bases and J by 6 bases, 7 bases remained unmatched. The CDR3 has 13 residues. As DNA, the CDR3 is TGTGCCAGCAGATACGACAGGGCGGCTGAAGCTTTCTTT. Amino acid sequence: CASRYDRAAEAFF.

The rearrangement links TRBV10-3 to TRBJ2-5; 8 positions match TRBD1. The J call may be faulty, since TRBJ2-7 better matches the DNA end. CDR1 is ENHRY and CDR2 is SYGVKD in the germline V gene. This CDR3 comprises 14 residues. The CDR3 DNA follows: TGTGCCATCAGTGAGCGAGGACAGGGCTACGAGCAGTACTTC. This codes for CAISERGQGYEQYF.

The chain is built from TRBV9 and TRBJ2-7, with D perhaps TRBD1 or TRBD2 (6 bases each). Trimming cost V 3 bases and J 2 bases, with 12 bases left between them. CDR1 and CDR2 (germline): SGDLS, YYNGEE. This CDR3 has 14 residues. The CDR3 nucleotides read TGTGCCAGCAGCGCGGGGGACACTCCCTACGAGCAGTACTTC. Translated: CASSAGDTPYEQYF.

The chain joins TRBV7-3 to TRBJ2-1; weak D call: TRBD2 (6 bases). Trimming pared 4 bases from V and 9 bases from J, leaving 19 bases between. The germline V gene has CDR1 SGHTA and CDR2 FQGTGA. The CDR3 extends over 15 amino acids. Here the CDR3 DNA reads TGTGCCAGCAGCTCGCTCGGGGGAGATGAGAGTGAGCAGTTCTTC. Amino acid sequence: CASSSLGGDESEQFF.

V and J are TRBV4-1 and TRBJ2-3; no definite D call. V gave up 2 bases and J gave up 0 bases, with 12 bases separating them. Germline-derived CDR1 and CDR2 are MGHRA and YSYEKL. The CDR3 totals 16 residues. The CDR3 nucleotides are TGCGCCAGCAGCCAAATGGTTTATGGGAGCACAGATACGCAGTATTTT. Its protein is CASSQMVYGSTDTQYF.

The genes are TRBV18 and TRBJ2-7, with D perhaps TRBD1 or TRBD2 (5 bases each). Germline lookup yields CDR1 KGHSH and CDR2 LQKENI. The CDR3 runs 16 residues. The germline V and J ends were trimmed by 5 bases and 0 bases, with 17 bases remaining between them. CDR3 bases: TGTGCCAGCTCAGGATCCGGGACGTCAAGCTCCTACGAGCAGTACTTC. Protein product: CASSGSGTSSSYEQYF.

This clone appeared once. This rearrangement joins TRBV27 to TRBJ2-7, with D possibly matching TRBD1 (5 bases). Trimming left V 6 bases short and J 6 bases short, with 15 bases between. Germline V gene sequence: CDR1 MNHEY, CDR2 SMNVEV (reference sequence). The CDR3 spans 13 residues. The chain's CDR3 is CASSQEQGPEQYF. For the CDR3, the DNA is TGTGCCAGCAGCCAAGAGCAGGGTCCCGAGCAGTACTTC.

The chain is built from TRBV5-4 and TRBJ2-5; TRBD2 might be the D (6 bases). Trimming took 0 bases from V and 5 from J, leaving 11 bases between them. This CDR3 comprises 14 residues. Germline CDR1 and CDR2: SGHNT and YYREEE (reference sequence). The CDR3 DNA sequence: TGTGCCAGCAGCTTGGCGGGAGTGGGGGAGACCCAGTACTTC. It specifies CASSLAGVGETQYF.

This chain links TRBV4-1 with TRBJ1-4; no firm D call. Germline V gene lookup returns CDR1 MGHRA and CDR2 YSYEKL. The CDR3 has 18 amino acids. The V and J ends lost 1 base and 5 bases respectively, with 20 bases between them. CDR3 sequence: CASSQVRFPILINEKLFF. Here the CDR3 DNA reads TGCGCCAGCAGCCAAGTCAGGTTCCCGATTTTAATAAATGAAAAACTGTTTTTT.

This chain uses TRBV4-3 with TRBJ1-1; D possibly corresponds to TRBD1 (5 bases). The CDR3 consists of 15 residues. Germline V gene sequence: CDR1 LGHNA, CDR2 YSLEER. V was pared by 0 bases and J by 1 base, with 9 bases between. The CDR3 DNA is TGCGCCAGCAGCCAAGATCCGGGGGAGAACACTGAAGCTTTCTTT. It specifies CASSQDPGENTEAFF.

This clone was picked up a small number of times. The V call is TRBV28, the J call TRBJ2-1; D possibly corresponds to TRBD1 (6 bases). The CDR3 is made up of 16 amino acids. CDR1 is MDHEN and CDR2 is SYDVKM in the germline V gene. Trimming pared 7 bases from V and 4 bases from J, leaving 20 bases between. The CDR3 bases are TGTGCCAGCACCTCGGATTCGGACAGATCTTACAATGAGCAGTTCTTC. This sequence encodes CASTSDSDRSYNEQFF.

The chain combines TRBV30 with TRBJ2-1, with D maybe TRBD2 (5 bases). The CDR3 extends over 12 amino acids. The V and J ends lost 1 base and 5 bases respectively, with 6 bases between them. Germline V lookup: CDR1 GTSNPN, CDR2 SVGIG (reference sequence). The CDR3 DNA reads TGTGCCTGGAGTGAAGCGGACAATGAGCAGTTCTTC. It yields the protein CAWSEADNEQFF.

This chain links TRBV4-3 with TRBJ2-7; 7 bases are a match to TRBD1. CDR3 length equals 15 residues. With V trimmed by 1 base and J by 3 bases, 6 bases remained unmatched. CDR1 and CDR2 from the germline V gene are LGHNA and YSLEER. The CDR3 sequence is CASSQVSGQSYEQYF. The CDR3 DNA sequence: TGCGCCAGCAGCCAAGTTTCGGGACAGAGCTACGAGCAGTACTTC.

The J gene is TRBJ2-7, the V gene TRBV11-2; D gene uncertain. CDR1 SGHAT and CDR2 FQNNGV come from the germline V gene. This CDR3 comprises 13 residues. V was clipped by 3 bases and J by 3 bases, with 9 bases between them. CDR3 sequence (DNA): TGTGCCAGCAGCTTTGTCGAAGACTACGAGCAGTACTTC. This gives the protein CASSFVEDYEQYF.

The chain combines TRBV5-5 with TRBJ2-5; possibly TRBD1 or TRBD2 for D (5 bases each). Trimming took 4 bases from V and 5 from J, leaving 18 bases between them. Per germline, CDR1 SGHKS and CDR2 YYEKEE (reference sequence). The CDR3 loop spans 15 amino acids. This CDR3 is CASSVYEGLLETQYF. CDR3 coding DNA: TGTGCCAGCAGCGTCTACGAGGGGCTGTTGGAGACCCAGTACTTC.

The CDR3 nucleotides are TGCGCCAGCAGCTTGGCGGCAGGGCAGCCCCAGCATTTT. Translation gives CASSLAAGQPQHF. The chain uses TRBV5-1 and TRBJ1-5, with a possible D match to TRBD1 (5 bases). The V end was cut by 0 bases, the J end by 7 bases, with 8 bases between. CDR1 and CDR2 from the germline V gene are SGHRS and YFSETQ. The CDR3 loop spans 13 amino acids. The full variable domain, in which reference TRBV5-1 and TRBJ1-5 provide the parts outside the CDR3, is KAGVTQTPRYLIKTRGQQVTLSCSPISGHRSVSWYQQTPGQGLQFLFEYFSETQRNKGNFPGRFSGRQFSNSRSEMNVSTLELGDSALYLCASSLAAGQPQHFGDGTRLSIL.

CDR3 amino acids: CASSFRGGGEKLFF. The CDR3 DNA is TGTGCCAGCAGCTTTCGAGGGGGAGGCGAAAAACTGTTTTTT. The chain couples TRBV5-6 to TRBJ1-4, with D possibly being TRBD1 (6 bases). V gave up 2 bases and J gave up 8 bases, with 13 bases separating them. Germline V gene data show CDR1 as SGHDT and CDR2 as YYEEEE. The CDR3 loop spans 14 amino acids.